The clone carrying this T cell receptor beta chain has more than one count but fewer than ten. Its antigen is as yet unknown. The germline gives CDR1 KGHSH, CDR2 LQKENI. V trimming: 4 bases; J trimming: 7 bases; junction bases outside the gene matches: 8. The CDR3 extends over 15 amino acids. This PCR relied on a set of 60 Vbeta primers and 13 Jbeta primers. Sequencing used immunoSEQ multiplex PCR; TCRdb keeps in-frame clones, though not all of them. The repertoire holds approximately 110,000 clones, with more than 65% as singletons. It was healthy bone marrow donors who served as donors. The data are from a study of cytomegalovirus exposure and HLA in healthy donors. The study's findings and limits: Donor immune exposure was known only as CMV serostatus. The classifier was said to identify cytomegalovirus status with high specificity and sensitivity. The study recorded over 150 TCR beta chains that were cytomegalovirus-associated.

The V gene is TRBV18, the J gene TRBJ1-5; 9 nucleotides agree with TRBD1. The material sequenced was PBMCs. This receptor was obtained from a woman in her thirties or forties in good health and CMV-seropositive. CDR3 sequence reads: CASSLTGGTVQPQHF. CDR3 sequence (DNA): TGTGCCAGCTCACTGACAGGGGGGACGGTGCAGCCCCAGCATTTT.